These T cell receptor beta chains were read from a single sample in a study of blood T cell repertoires in COVID-19. The assay was immunoSEQ multiplex PCR, and TCRdb's table has in-frame clones only and misses some. The sample holds 250,000 to 300,000 clones, around 83% seen once. The specimen sequenced was peripheral blood. These receptor sequences come from a man older than 75 with acute or convalescent COVID-19. Both conserved end residues are part of each CDR3. The D gene is left open where the match is weak. Size values are once, few and many counts, or a class for expanded clones, and some rows have none.

v_gene	j_gene	d_gene	abundance	CDR3aa	CDR3nt
TRBV3-1/TRBV3-2	TRBJ2-3	-	-	CASSPHTDTQYF	TGTGCCAGCAGCCCCCACACAGATACGCAGTATTTT
TRBV28	TRBJ1-3	-	-	CASSFGGASGNTIYF	TGTGCCAGCAGTTTCGGCGGGGCCTCTGGAAACACCATATATTTT
TRBV5-6	TRBJ2-3	TRBD2	-	CASSLRGLATSTDTQYF	TGTGCCAGCAGCTTGCGAGGACTAGCGACTAGCACAGATACGCAGTATTTT
TRBV19	TRBJ2-7	TRBD2	-	CATLAGESYEQYF	TGTGCCACTCTAGCGGGAGAATCCTACGAGCAGTACTTC
TRBV30	TRBJ1-4	-	-	CAWNHRATNEKLFF	TGTGCCTGGAACCACAGAGCAACTAATGAAAAACTGTTTTTT
TRBV11-2	TRBJ2-1	TRBD2	-	CASSLGLAGGNEQFF	TGTGCCAGCAGCCTCGGACTAGCGGGAGGTAATGAGCAGTTCTTC
TRBV11-2	TRBJ1-5	-	once	CASSLRGSNQPQHF	TGTGCCAGCAGCTTACGGGGTAGCAATCAGCCCCAGCATTTT
TRBV19	TRBJ2-7	-	-	CASSGTPTYEQYF	TGTGCCAGTTCCGGGACTCCCACCTACGAGCAGTACTTC
TRBV10-3	TRBJ2-5	TRBD2	once	CAISLAAGETQYF	TGTGCCATCAGCCTAGCGGCAGGGGAGACCCAGTACTTC
TRBV5-5	TRBJ2-3	TRBD1	-	CASSPGTVRTDTQYF	TGTGCCAGCAGCCCCGGGACAGTCAGGACAGATACGCAGTATTTT
TRBV7-2	TRBJ2-5	-	-	CASSASHEVTQYF	TGTGCCAGCAGCGCGTCGCACGAGGTGACCCAGTACTTC
TRBV4-1	TRBJ2-3	-	-	CASSQDTYRDTQYF	TGCGCCAGCAGCCAAGATACTTATAGAGATACGCAGTATTTT
TRBV2	TRBJ1-4	-	-	CASSSDGATNEKLFF	TGTGCCAGCAGTTCGGACGGGGCAACTAATGAAAAACTGTTTTTT
TRBV5-4	TRBJ2-6	TRBD2	-	CASSPVPRDSLGGNVLTF	TGTGCCAGCAGCCCGGTCCCCAGGGATTCTCTGGGGGGGAACGTCCTGACTTTC
TRBV7-2	TRBJ1-3	-	few	CASSPHRASGNTIYF	TGTGCCAGCAGCCCACACAGGGCTAGCGGAAACACCATATATTTT
TRBV20-1	TRBJ2-7	-	-	CSASLGANYEQYF	TGCAGTGCTAGTTTGGGGGCGAACTACGAGCAGTACTTC
TRBV18	TRBJ1-2	-	-	CASSPNRLFGGYTF	TGTGCCAGCTCACCAAACAGATTGTTTGGCGGCTACACCTTC
TRBV3-1/TRBV3-2	TRBJ1-1	TRBD1	-	CASSQLRQGSTEAFF	TGTGCCAGCAGCCAACTGAGACAGGGGTCCACTGAAGCTTTCTTT
TRBV19	TRBJ1-5	-	-	CASSTPWGGDQPQHF	TGTGCCAGTAGTACCCCTTGGGGCGGTGATCAGCCCCAGCATTTT
TRBV28	TRBJ2-2	-	-	CASSHSGQMNTGELFF	TGTGCCAGCAGTCACTCAGGACAGATGAACACCGGGGAGCTGTTTTTT
TRBV21-1	TRBJ2-1	-	-	CASRICVKTTRAGGSSYNEQFF	TGTGCCAGCAGAATTTGTGTTAAGACGACGAGGGCGGGAGGGAGCTCCTACAATGAGCAGTTCTTC
TRBV6-2/TRBV6-3	TRBJ2-5	-	-	CASSYQRRGETQYF	TGTGCCAGCAGTTATCAGCGGCGCGGGGAGACCCAGTACTTC
TRBV19	TRBJ2-7	TRBD1	-	CASTDTADRGHEQYF	TGTGCCAGTACCGATACCGCGGACAGGGGACATGAGCAGTACTTC
TRBV2	TRBJ2-5	-	-	CAGSRDYQETQYF	TGTGCCGGCAGCAGGGACTACCAAGAGACCCAGTACTTC
TRBV11-3	TRBJ2-2	-	-	CASSTDTYTGELFF	TGTGCCAGCAGCACCGACACCTACACCGGGGAGCTGTTTTTT
TRBV6-2/TRBV6-3	TRBJ1-5	TRBD1	-	CASSYRQGVNQPQHF	TGTGCCAGCAGTTATCGACAGGGTGTCAATCAGCCCCAGCATTTT
TRBV18	TRBJ1-5	TRBD1	-	CASSTNRQGANSNQPQHF	TGTGCCAGCTCAACAAATAGACAGGGCGCAAATAGCAATCAGCCCCAGCATTTT
TRBV6-5	TRBJ2-3	TRBD2	once	CASSSPSGRRNTQYF	TGTGCCAGCAGTTCTCCGAGCGGGAGGCGAAATACGCAGTATTTT
TRBV5-8	TRBJ2-3	TRBD1	-	CASSLASRGRISDTQYF	TGTGCCAGCAGCTTGGCCTCAAGGGGGCGCATATCAGATACGCAGTATTTT
TRBV7-9	TRBJ2-5	TRBD1	-	CASSIGMGQQETQYF	TGTGCCAGCAGCATCGGGATGGGACAGCAAGAGACCCAGTACTTC
TRBV24-1	TRBJ1-3	-	-	CATSDSREGGNTIYF	TGTGCCACCAGTGATTCCAGGGAAGGTGGAAACACCATATATTTT
TRBV4-1	TRBJ2-2	-	-	CASSLRDFNTGELFF	TGCGCCAGCTCACTTCGGGACTTCAACACCGGGGAGCTGTTTTTT
TRBV5-5	TRBJ1-1	-	-	CASSAARERGNTEAFF	TGTGCCAGCAGCGCGGCGCGAGAGCGGGGGAACACTGAAGCTTTCTTT
TRBV5-4	TRBJ2-7	TRBD1	-	CASSLGQGIDEQYF	TGTGCCAGCAGCTTGGGACAGGGGATCGACGAGCAGTACTTC
TRBV2	TRBJ2-7	-	once	CASSDTGFDEQYF	TGTGCCAGCAGTGATACAGGATTCGACGAGCAGTACTTC
TRBV12-3/TRBV12-4	TRBJ2-5	-	-	CASGQFQETQYF	TGTGCCAGCGGACAGTTCCAAGAGACCCAGTACTTC
TRBV5-1	TRBJ2-6	TRBD1	-	CANLTGVDSGANVLTF	TGCGCCAACTTAACAGGGGTCGACTCTGGGGCCAACGTCCTGACTTTC
TRBV2	TRBJ2-7	TRBD2	many	CASNLASGFHEQYF	TGTGCCAGCAATCTGGCTAGCGGGTTCCACGAGCAGTACTTC
TRBV7-3	TRBJ2-1	-	-	CASSLWQGPYNEQFF	TGTGCCAGCAGCTTATGGCAGGGGCCCTACAATGAGCAGTTCTTC
TRBV2	TRBJ2-7	TRBD1	-	CASKTGGTYEQYF	TGTGCCAGCAAGACAGGGGGCACCTACGAGCAGTACTTC
TRBV28	TRBJ1-5	-	-	CASSLSRDQPQHF	TGTGCCAGCAGTTTATCCAGGGATCAGCCCCAGCATTTT
TRBV28	TRBJ1-2	-	-	CASSRPGLDYGYTF	TGTGCCAGCAGCCGACCGGGACTGGACTATGGCTACACCTTC
TRBV2	TRBJ2-1	-	once	CASNSRDRPYNEQFF	TGTGCCAGCAATAGCCGGGATCGGCCTTACAATGAGCAGTTCTTC
TRBV2	TRBJ2-4	-	once	CASSDYSRAKNIQYF	TGTGCCAGCAGTGACTACTCTAGAGCCAAAAACATTCAGTACTTC
TRBV27	TRBJ1-2	-	-	CASKKQDSNYGYTF	TGTGCCAGCAAGAAACAGGATTCTAACTATGGCTACACCTTC
TRBV28	TRBJ2-7	-	-	CASSLIVQGENYEQYF	TGTGCCAGCAGTTTAATTGTACAGGGTGAGAACTACGAGCAGTACTTC
TRBV9	TRBJ2-2	-	-	CASSVGPGTGEGTGELFF	TGTGCCAGCAGCGTGGGCCCCGGGACTGGAGAGGGGACCGGGGAGCTGTTTTTT
TRBV7-6	TRBJ2-7	TRBD2	-	CASSLGGGPAEQYF	TGTGCCAGCAGCTTAGGGGGAGGGCCAGCCGAGCAGTACTTC
TRBV4-1	TRBJ2-5	TRBD2	-	CASSQDRLAVQETQYF	TGCGCCAGCAGCCAAGATCGGCTAGCGGTGCAAGAGACCCAGTACTTC
TRBV24-1	TRBJ1-1	-	few	CATSGPGRGQNTEAFF	TGTGCCACCAGTGGACCGGGTAGGGGACAGAACACTGAAGCTTTCTTT
TRBV6-4	TRBJ1-6	TRBD1	few	CASSEMGQGRTPLHF	TGTGCCAGCAGTGAGATGGGACAGGGACGGACACCCCTCCACTTT
TRBV30	TRBJ2-7	TRBD1	once	CAWSVLGQSVF	TGTGCCTGGAGTGTATTGGGACAGAGCGTCTTC
TRBV11-1	TRBJ1-1	-	once	CASSEAGGVDGEAFF	TGTGCCAGCAGCGAAGCGGGGGGGGTGGATGGTGAAGCTTTCTTT
TRBV11-2	TRBJ2-6	-	-	CASRTTSSGANVLTF	TGTGCCAGCAGGACAACAAGCTCTGGGGCCAACGTCCTGACTTTC
TRBV12-3/TRBV12-4	TRBJ2-1	-	-	CASRRTNNEQFF	TGTGCCAGCAGACGGACTAACAATGAGCAGTTCTTC